Given below is one TCR beta chain in context. The antigen it recognizes is unknown. Within one base of it there is no much larger clone, and no base qualities were kept. In Seattle, one collaborating source enrolled patients while the infection was active and tracked those patients longitudinally over the course of disease. The collaborating institutions used their own protocols to collect whole blood in K2EDTA tubes. For TCRbeta analysis, collaborator samples were shipped as frozen whole blood, as isolated PBMCs, or as DNA extracted from either sample type. V loses 5 bases at its end and J loses 0 bases; junction bases beyond the gene matches: 7. The CDR3, cysteine through phenylalanine, is 14 amino acids long. The sequence is cut down to CDR3 DNA, 42 bases in frame from base 1. In the germline V gene (reference sequence), CDR1 corresponds to GTSNPN and CDR2 to SVGIG. The data derive from a study of blood T cell repertoires in COVID-19 (dated by TCRdb to 2018 to 2021). With respect to the entire study: The collaborator samples originated in the United States, Italy and Spain and spanned the acute and convalescent phases of COVID-19. The material from the prospective study consisted of cDNA or gDNA derived from T cells, B-cell-depleted T cells, or PBMCs. Subjects who had been exposed to COVID-19, were actively infected with it, or had recovered from it provided the deeply sampled blood TCRbeta repertoires that made up the dataset. The repertoires were released in a freely available public database intended as a resource for research on the immune response to SARS-CoV-2. The samples were drawn from two sources: the first 160 participants of the ongoing ImmuneRACE study, and 1,000 to 1,500 subjects contributed by 6 global collaborators. A de-identified subject ID, COVID-19 status, age in years and sex were almost always included in the sample metadata. Where available, HLA class I and class II types were taken from metadata supplied by the sample provider and were not determined by assay-based typing. Study-level results and caveats: The amount of clinical and demographic metadata varied by source and participant and was provided uncurated.

TCRbeta CDR3 regions were amplified from genomic DNA by means of the immunoSEQ Assay, a bias-controlled multiplex PCR. Turning to the authors' computational methods: The number of nucleated cells in each sample was estimated from the amplification of reference gene primers within the assay. To quantify the absolute abundance of each unique TCRbeta CDR3 rearrangement, sequence reads were collapsed and filtered. For each sample, productive Simpson clonality was calculated as the square root of Simpson's diversity index over productive rearrangements. What TCRdb holds here is the immuneACCESS table cut down to in-frame rearrangements. Part of the clones is not present; checked against another copy, under half of the missing clones reflect an unresolved V gene, and the others are unexplained. Clone size and V and J calls were adopted from that table, with D and trimming inferred from the DNA. Recorded for this sample are about 170,000 clones; roughly 93% of them occurred a single time. Around 5% of the sample lies in the top ten.

Sequenced input: peripheral blood. The V and J genes are TRBV30 and TRBJ2-7; the junction holds 7 bases that match TRBD1. The receptor was derived from a man younger than 35 with COVID-19, enrolled during active disease. The nucleotide sequence reads TGTGCCTGGGGACGGACAGGTTCCTCCTACGAGCAGTACTTC. The encoded protein is CAWGRTGSSYEQYF.